Sequencing of this T cell receptor beta chain was carried out in a study of T cell changes during pregnancy in multiple sclerosis. Trimming cost V 5 bases and J 3 bases; bases outside gene matches: 6. The CDR3 is 15 amino acids. The germline CDR1 and CDR2 sequences are LNHDA and SQIVND (reference sequence). Sequencing was performed with immunoSEQ multiplex PCR; in TCRdb, only in-frame clones are kept and a portion is missing. The repertoire holds tens of thousands of clones, with less than 95% as singletons. The source is a female donor with multiple sclerosis, enrolled in a pregnancy study. The rearrangement links TRBV19 to TRBJ1-2; 10 nucleotides align to TRBD1. Source: peripheral blood, taken in the third trimester of pregnancy. CDR3 sequence reads: CASSVGQGVYYGYTF. In DNA, the CDR3 is TGTGCCAGTAGTGTCGGACAGGGGGTCTACTATGGCTACACCTTC.